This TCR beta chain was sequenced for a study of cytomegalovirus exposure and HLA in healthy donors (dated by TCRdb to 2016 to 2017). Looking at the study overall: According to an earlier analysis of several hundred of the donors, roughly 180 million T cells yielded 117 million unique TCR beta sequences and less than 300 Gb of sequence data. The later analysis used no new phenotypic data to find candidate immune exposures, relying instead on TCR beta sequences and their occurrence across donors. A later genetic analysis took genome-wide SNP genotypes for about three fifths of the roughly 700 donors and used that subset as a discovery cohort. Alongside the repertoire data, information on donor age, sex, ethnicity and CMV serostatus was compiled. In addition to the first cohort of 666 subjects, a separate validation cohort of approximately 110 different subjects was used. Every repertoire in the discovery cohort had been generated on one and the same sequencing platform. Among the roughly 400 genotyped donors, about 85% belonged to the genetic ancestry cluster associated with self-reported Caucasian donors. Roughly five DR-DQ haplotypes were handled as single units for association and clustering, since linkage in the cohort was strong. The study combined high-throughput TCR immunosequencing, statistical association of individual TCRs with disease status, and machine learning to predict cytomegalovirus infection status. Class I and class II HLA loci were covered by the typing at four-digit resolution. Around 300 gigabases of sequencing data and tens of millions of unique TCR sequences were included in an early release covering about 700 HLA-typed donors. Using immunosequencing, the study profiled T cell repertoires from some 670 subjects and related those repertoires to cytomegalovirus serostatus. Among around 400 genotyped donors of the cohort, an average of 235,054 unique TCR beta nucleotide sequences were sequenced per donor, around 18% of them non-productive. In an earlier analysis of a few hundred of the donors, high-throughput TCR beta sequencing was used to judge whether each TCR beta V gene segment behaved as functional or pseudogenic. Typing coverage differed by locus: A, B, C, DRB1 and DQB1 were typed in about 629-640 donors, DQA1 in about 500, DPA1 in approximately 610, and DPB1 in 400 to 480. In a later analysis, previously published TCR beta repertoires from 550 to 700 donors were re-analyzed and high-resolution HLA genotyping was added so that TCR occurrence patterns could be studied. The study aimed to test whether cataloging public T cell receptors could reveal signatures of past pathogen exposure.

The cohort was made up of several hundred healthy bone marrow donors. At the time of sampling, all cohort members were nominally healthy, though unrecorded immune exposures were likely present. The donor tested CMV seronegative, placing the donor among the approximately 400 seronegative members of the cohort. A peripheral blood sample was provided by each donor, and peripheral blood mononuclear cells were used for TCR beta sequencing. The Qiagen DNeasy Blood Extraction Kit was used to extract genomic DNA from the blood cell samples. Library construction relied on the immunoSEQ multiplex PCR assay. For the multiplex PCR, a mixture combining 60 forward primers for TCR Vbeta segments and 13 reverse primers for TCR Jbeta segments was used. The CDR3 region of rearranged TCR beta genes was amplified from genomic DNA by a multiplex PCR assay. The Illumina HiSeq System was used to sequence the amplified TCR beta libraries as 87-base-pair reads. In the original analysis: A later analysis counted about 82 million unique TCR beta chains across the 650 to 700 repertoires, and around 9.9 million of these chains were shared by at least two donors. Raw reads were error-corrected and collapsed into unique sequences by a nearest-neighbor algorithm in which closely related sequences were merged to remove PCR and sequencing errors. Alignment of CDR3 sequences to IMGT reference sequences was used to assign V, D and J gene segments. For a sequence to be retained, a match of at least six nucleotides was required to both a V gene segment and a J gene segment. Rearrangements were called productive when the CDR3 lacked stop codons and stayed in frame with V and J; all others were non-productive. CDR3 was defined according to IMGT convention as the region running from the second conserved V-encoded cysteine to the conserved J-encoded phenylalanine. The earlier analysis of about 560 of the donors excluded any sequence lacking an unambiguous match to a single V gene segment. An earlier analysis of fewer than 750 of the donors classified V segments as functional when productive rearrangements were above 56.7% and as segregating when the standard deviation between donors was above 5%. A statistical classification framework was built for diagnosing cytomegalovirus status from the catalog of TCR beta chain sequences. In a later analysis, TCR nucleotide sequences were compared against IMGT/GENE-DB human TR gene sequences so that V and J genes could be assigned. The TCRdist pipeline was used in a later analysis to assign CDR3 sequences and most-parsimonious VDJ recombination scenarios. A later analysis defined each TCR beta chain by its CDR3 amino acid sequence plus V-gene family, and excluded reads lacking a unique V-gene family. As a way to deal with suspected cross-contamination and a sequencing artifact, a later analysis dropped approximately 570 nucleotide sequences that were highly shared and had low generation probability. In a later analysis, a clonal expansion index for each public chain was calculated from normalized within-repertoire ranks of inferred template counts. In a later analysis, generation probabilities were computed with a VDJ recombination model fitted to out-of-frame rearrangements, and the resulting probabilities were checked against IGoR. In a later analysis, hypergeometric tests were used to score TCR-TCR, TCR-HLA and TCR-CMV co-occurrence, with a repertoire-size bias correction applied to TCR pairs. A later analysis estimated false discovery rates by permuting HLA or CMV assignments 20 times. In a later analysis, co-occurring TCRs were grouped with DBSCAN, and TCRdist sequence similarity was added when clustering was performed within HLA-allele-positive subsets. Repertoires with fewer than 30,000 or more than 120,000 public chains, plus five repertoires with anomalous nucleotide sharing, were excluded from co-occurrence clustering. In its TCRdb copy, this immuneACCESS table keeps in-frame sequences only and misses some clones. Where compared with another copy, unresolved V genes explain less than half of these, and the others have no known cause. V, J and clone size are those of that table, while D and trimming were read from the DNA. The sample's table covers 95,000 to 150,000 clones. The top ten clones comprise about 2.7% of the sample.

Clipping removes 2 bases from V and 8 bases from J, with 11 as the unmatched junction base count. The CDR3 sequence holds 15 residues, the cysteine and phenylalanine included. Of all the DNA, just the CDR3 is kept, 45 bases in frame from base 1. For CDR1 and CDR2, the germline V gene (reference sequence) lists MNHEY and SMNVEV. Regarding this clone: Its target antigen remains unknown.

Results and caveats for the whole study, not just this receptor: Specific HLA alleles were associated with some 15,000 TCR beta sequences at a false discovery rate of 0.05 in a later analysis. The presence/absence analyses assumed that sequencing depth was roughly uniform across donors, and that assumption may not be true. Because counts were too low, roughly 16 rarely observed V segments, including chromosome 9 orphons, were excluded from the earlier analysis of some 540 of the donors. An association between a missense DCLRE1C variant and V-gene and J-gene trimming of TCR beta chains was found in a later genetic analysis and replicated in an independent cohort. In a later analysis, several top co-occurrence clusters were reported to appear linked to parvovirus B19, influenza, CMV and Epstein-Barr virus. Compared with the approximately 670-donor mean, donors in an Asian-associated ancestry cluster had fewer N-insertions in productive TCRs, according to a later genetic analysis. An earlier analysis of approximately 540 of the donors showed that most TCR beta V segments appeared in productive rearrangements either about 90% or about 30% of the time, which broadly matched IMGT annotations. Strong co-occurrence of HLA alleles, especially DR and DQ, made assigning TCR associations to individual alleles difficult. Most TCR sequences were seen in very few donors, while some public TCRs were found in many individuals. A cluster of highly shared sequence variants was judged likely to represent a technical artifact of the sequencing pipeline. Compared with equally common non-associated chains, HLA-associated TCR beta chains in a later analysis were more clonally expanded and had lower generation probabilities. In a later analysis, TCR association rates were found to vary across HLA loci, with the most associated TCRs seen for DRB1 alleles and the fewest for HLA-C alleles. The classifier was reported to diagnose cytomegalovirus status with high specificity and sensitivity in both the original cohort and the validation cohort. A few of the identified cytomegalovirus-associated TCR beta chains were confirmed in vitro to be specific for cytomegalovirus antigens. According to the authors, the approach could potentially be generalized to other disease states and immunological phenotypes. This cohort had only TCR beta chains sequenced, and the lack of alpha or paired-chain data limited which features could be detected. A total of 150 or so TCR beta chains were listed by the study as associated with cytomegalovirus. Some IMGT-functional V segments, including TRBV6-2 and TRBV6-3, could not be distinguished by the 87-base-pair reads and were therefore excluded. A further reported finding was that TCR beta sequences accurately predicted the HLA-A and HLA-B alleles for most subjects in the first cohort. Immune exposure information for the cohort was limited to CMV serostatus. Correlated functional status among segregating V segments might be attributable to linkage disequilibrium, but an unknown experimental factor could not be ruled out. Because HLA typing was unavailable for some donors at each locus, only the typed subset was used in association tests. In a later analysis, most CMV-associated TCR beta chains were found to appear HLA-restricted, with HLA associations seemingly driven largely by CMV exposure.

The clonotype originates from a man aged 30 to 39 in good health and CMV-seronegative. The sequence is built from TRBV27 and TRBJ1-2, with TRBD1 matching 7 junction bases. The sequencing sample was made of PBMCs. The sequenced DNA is TGTGCCAGCAGTTTAAGAATTTCCAGGGGGAACGGCTACACCTTC. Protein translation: CASSLRISRGNGYTF.